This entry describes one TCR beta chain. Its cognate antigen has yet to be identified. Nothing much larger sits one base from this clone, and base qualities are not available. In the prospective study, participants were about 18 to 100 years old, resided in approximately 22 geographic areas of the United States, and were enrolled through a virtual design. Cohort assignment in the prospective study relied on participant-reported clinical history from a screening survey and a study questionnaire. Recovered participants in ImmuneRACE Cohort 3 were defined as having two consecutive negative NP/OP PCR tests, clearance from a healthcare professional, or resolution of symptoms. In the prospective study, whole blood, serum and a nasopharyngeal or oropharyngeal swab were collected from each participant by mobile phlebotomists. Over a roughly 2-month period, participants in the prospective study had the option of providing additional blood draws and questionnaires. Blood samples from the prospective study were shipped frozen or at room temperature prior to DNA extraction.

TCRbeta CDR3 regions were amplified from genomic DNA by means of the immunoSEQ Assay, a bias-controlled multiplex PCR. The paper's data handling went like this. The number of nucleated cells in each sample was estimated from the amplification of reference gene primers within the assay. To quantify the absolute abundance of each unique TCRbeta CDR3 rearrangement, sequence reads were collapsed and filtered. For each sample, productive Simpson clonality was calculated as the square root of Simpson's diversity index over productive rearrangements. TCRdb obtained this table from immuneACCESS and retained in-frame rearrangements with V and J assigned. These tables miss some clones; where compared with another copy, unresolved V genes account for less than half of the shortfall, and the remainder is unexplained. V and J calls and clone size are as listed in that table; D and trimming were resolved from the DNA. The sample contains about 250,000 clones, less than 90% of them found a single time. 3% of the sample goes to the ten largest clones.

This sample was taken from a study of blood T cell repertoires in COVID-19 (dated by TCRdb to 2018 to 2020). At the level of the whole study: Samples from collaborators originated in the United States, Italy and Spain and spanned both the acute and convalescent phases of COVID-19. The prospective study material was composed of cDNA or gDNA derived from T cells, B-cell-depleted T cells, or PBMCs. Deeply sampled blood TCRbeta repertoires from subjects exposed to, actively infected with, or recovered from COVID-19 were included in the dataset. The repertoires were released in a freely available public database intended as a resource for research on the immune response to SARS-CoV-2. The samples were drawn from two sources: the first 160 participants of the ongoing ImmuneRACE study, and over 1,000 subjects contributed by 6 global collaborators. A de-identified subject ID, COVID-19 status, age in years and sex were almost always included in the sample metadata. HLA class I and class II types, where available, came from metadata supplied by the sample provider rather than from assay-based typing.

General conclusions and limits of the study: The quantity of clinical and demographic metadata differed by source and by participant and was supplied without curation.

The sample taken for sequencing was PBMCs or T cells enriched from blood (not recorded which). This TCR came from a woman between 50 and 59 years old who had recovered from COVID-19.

The DNA is as follows: TGTGCCAGCAGCTTAAGGCCAGGACAGGGGGTTAATGAGCAGTTCTTC. It specifies CASSLRPGQGVNEQFF. The chain joins TRBV7-6 to TRBJ2-1; 10 bases in between match TRBD1. Trimmed from V: 2 bases; trimmed from J: 7 bases; junction bases lacking a gene match: 8. CDR1 and CDR2 are drawn from the germline V gene: SGHVS, FNYEAQ. The CDR3, from cysteine to phenylalanine, totals 16 residues. CDR3 DNA is the only sequence kept; it has 48 bases, read in frame from the first base.